Listed below are T cell receptor beta chains from one sample, sequenced in a study of blood T cells in healthy people across ages. MiXCR, applied by TCRdb to the 5' RACE reads, yields one record per CDR3 protein. Of roughly 1.7 million distinct CDR3 sequences in the sample, 30% to 40% were seen once. Sample: blood. The receptors come from a woman in her 30s in good health. Each CDR3 is given without its conserved first and last residue. The order of the fields is J gene, V gene, CDR3 protein.

TRBJ1-2 TRBV7-2 ASSLASGKVDGYT
TRBJ2-7 TRBV4-3 ASSQEKQVWSEQY
TRBJ2-7 TRBV6-5 ASSYSSTGGGYERY
TRBJ1-2 TRBV14 ASSQVDGDHYGYT
TRBJ1-6 TRBV30 AWRGGGDNSPLH
TRBJ2-7 TRBV27 ASRTGGREQY
TRBJ2-7 TRBV6-6 ASSSGGGRAPYEQY
TRBJ2-7 TRBV20-1 SARGLSAYEQY
TRBJ2-5 TRBV10-3 AISVGFQETRY
TRBJ1-1 TRBV20-1 SARGSSLNTEAF
TRBJ2-5 TRBV28 ASSWTGERKQETQY
TRBJ2-1 TRBV25-1 ARTGGQSNEQF
TRBJ1-2 TRBV5-1 ASSLAPGPGRHYGYT
TRBJ2-1 TRBV24-1 ATRDPGSLNEQF
TRBJ2-3 TRBV4-1 ASSQENAGCSDTQY
TRBJ2-7 TRBV6-2/TRBV6-3 ASSYSRTSYEQY
TRBJ2-3 TRBV7-9 ASSLAFGAGSTDTQY
TRBJ2-5 TRBV5-4 ASSLGVWQETQY
TRBJ2-1 TRBV5-1 ASSLRLAGAPAYEQF
TRBJ2-1 TRBV27 ASSFGLSGRYNEQF
TRBJ2-1 TRBV7-6 ASSPLVLAGVNEQF
TRBJ2-3 TRBV20-1 SARAAGEVSDTQY
TRBJ2-5 TRBV20-1 SARDRGANPLKQY
TRBJ2-6 TRBV11-1 ASSTGLAGGTTTYSGANVPT
TRBJ1-2 TRBV5-1 ASSLSRGGTYGNGYT
TRBJ2-1 TRBV20-1 SARDPGGASTEQF
TRBJ2-1 TRBV13 VSSPGQSHNEQF
TRBJ1-1 TRBV10-3 AISESQWEAF
TRBJ2-5 TRBV3-1 ASSQDRGGEQQY
TRBJ1-2 TRBV4-1 ASSQDGPYGYT
TRBJ1-5 TRBV11-2 ASSPAGETGGWQPQH
TRBJ1-1 TRBV5-1 ASSLRTGRGTEAF
TRBJ1-1 TRBV4-1 ASSRTVNTEAF
TRBJ2-1 TRBV6-2/TRBV6-3 ASRRTSGDSYNEQF
TRBJ2-3 TRBV20-1 SARRFQGGQSTDTQY
TRBJ2-1 TRBV6-6 ASSYSLGQTMHEQF
TRBJ2-3 TRBV21-1 ASSKALGGGGTDTQY
TRBJ1-5 TRBV20-1 SARVGYSNQPQH
TRBJ2-7 TRBV10-3 AIRSSGQGSYEQY
TRBJ2-5 TRBV9 ASTLAGGLQETQY
TRBJ2-5 TRBV5-4 ASSLYGGGETQY
TRBJ2-3 TRBV9 ASSVDGASGGSDTQY
TRBJ1-2 TRBV20-1 SSPGPRDYGYT
- TRBV5-1 ASSLVLGGSGASYEQY
TRBJ2-3 TRBV20-1 SARAVSVADTQY
TRBJ1-5 TRBV10-3 AISADSNQPQH
TRBJ2-1 TRBV4-1 ASSQDEGPGLAGNEQF
TRBJ2-7 TRBV7-7 ASSRLKSYEQY
TRBJ2-3 TRBV11-2 ASSAWDSPTDTQY
TRBJ2-3 TRBV5-1 ASSLDIGGGADTQY
TRBJ2-5 TRBV6-6 ASSYNGQGRETQY
- TRBV10-3 AISEGASRVEQY
TRBJ2-6 TRBV20-1 SASGRDSGANVLT
TRBJ2-7 TRBV5-1 ASSPLSGGVAGEQY
TRBJ2-1 TRBV5-1 ASSLLIWDRVLNEQF
TRBJ2-7 TRBV9 ASSTHYQAVAGAPFLEQY
TRBJ2-3 TRBV9 ASNLPSQGSTDTQY
TRBJ2-2 TRBV11-1 ASSPNSGADTGELF
TRBJ2-1 TRBV20-1 SAIYLGGYNEQF
TRBJ1-1 TRBV12-3/TRBV12-4 ASRPTGVWTEAF